This TCR beta chain was sequenced for a study of early T cells in non-severe SARS-CoV-2 infection. TCRdb independently ran MiXCR on the 5' RACE reads; one entry per CDR3 protein. The sample records tens of thousands of distinct CDR3 sequences, more than 14% being singletons. The V and J ends lost 4 bases and 4 bases, in that order; junction bases with no gene match: 7. The germline V gene encodes CDR1 SEHNR and CDR2 FQNEAQ (reference sequence). CDR3 size: 15 residues. This sequence joins TRBV7-9 and TRBJ1-2, with 9 bases that match TRBD1. The sequence derives from an adult who was a healthcare worker with PCR-confirmed SARS-CoV-2 infection or an uninfected control (not recorded which). Sequencing used whole blood, obtained at baseline. The CDR3 loop reads CASSSTGTGFYGYTF. The CDR3 nucleotides read TGTGCCAGCAGCTCCACCGGGACAGGGTTCTATGGCTACACCTTC.